Listed below are T cell receptor beta chains from one sample, sequenced in a study of T cell responses to AZD1222 COVID-19 vaccine. Only in-frame clones appear in the TCRdb table, and some are missing; sequencing was by immunoSEQ multiplex PCR. The sample holds 95,000 to 100,000 clones, 87% seen once. This specimen was peripheral blood, taken on day 0 of AZD1222 vaccination. Receptors were obtained from an adult in good health. Both conserved end residues are part of each CDR3. The D gene is left open where the match is weak. Not every row has a clone size; where given, it reads once, few, many or a size class.

D: TRBD1
V: TRBV10-3
size: NA
length: 14
J: TRBJ1-1
DNA: TGTGCCATCAGTGAGACCGGACAGGCAAATGAAGCTTTCTTT
CDR3: CAISETGQANEAFF

D: TRBD1
V: TRBV7-9
size: NA
length: 15
J: TRBJ1-6
DNA: TGTGCCGGTCGGGACAGGGGGTCCTATAATTCACCCCTCCACTTT
CDR3: CAGRDRGSYNSPLHF

D: NA
V: TRBV29-1
size: NA
length: 14
J: TRBJ2-7
DNA: TGCAGCGGCCGACCCGGGACCCAGGGATACGAGCAGTACTTC
CDR3: CSGRPGTQGYEQYF

D: NA
V: TRBV7-8
size: NA
length: 15
J: TRBJ1-4
DNA: TGTGCCAGCAGCCTGTACAGAGCAACTAATGAAAAACTGTTTTTT
CDR3: CASSLYRATNEKLFF

D: TRBD1
V: TRBV5-1
size: NA
length: 16
J: TRBJ1-4
DNA: TGCGCCAGCAGCCTCAAAGTCGGACAGGGCTCCGAAAAACTGTTTTTT
CDR3: CASSLKVGQGSEKLFF

D: TRBD1
V: TRBV28
size: NA
length: 15
J: TRBJ2-7
DNA: TGTGCCAGCAGTTCCCCGGGACAGTCCTCCTCGGAGAGGTACTTC
CDR3: CASSSPGQSSSERYF

D: TRBD1
V: TRBV18
size: once
length: 16
J: TRBJ1-2
DNA: TGTGCCAGCTCACCACGGGAACAGGGGGGCTATCATGGCTACACCTTC
CDR3: CASSPREQGGYHGYTF

D: NA
V: TRBV3-1/TRBV3-2
size: NA
length: 13
J: TRBJ2-7
DNA: TGTGCCAGCAGCCCCACCGGCCGGGACGAGCAGTACTTC
CDR3: CASSPTGRDEQYF

D: TRBD1
V: TRBV5-6
size: NA
length: 13
J: TRBJ1-2
DNA: TGTGCCAGCAGCCCGGGGACAGATAATGGCTACACCTTC
CDR3: CASSPGTDNGYTF

D: NA
V: TRBV20-1
size: NA
length: 17
J: TRBJ2-1
DNA: TGCAGTGCTAGTATGGGGTGGGGGGTCACCTCGCCTAATGAGCAGTTCTTC
CDR3: CSASMGWGVTSPNEQFF

D: TRBD2
V: TRBV11-2
size: NA
length: 16
J: TRBJ2-3
DNA: TGTGCCAGCAGCCCCGGGACTAGCGGGCGCTCAGATACGCAGTATTTT
CDR3: CASSPGTSGRSDTQYF

D: NA
V: TRBV7-2
size: NA
length: 16
J: TRBJ1-4
DNA: TGTGCCAGCAGCCCGACGAGGGGGGTAACTAATGAAAAACTGTTTTTT
CDR3: CASSPTRGVTNEKLFF

D: TRBD1
V: TRBV5-6
size: NA
length: 15
J: TRBJ1-2
DNA: TGTGCCAGCAGCCACAGGGGAATAGCTAACTATGGCTACACCTTC
CDR3: CASSHRGIANYGYTF

D: TRBD1
V: TRBV7-9
size: NA
length: 13
J: TRBJ1-4
DNA: TGTGCCAGCGTAACAGGGGGCTTTGAAAAACTGTTTTTT
CDR3: CASVTGGFEKLFF

D: NA
V: TRBV27
size: NA
length: 16
J: TRBJ2-3
DNA: TGTGCCAGCAGTTTACTATTCAACAGGGGCACAGATACGCAGTATTTT
CDR3: CASSLLFNRGTDTQYF

D: NA
V: TRBV19
size: NA
length: 14
J: TRBJ1-1
DNA: TGTGCCAGTAGTACCCCCAGGTCATCCACTGAAGCTTTCTTT
CDR3: CASSTPRSSTEAFF

D: NA
V: TRBV5-1
size: NA
length: 17
J: TRBJ2-1
DNA: TGCGCCAGCAGACCCGCTCGGAGCGCCCAGATTTACAATGAGCAGTTCTTC
CDR3: CASRPARSAQIYNEQFF

D: NA
V: TRBV5-1
size: NA
length: 12
J: TRBJ2-1
DNA: TGCGCCACCAGTGGTCGGGGGAATGAGCAGTTCTTC
CDR3: CATSGRGNEQFF

D: TRBD1
V: TRBV19
size: NA
length: 17
J: TRBJ1-4
DNA: TGTGCCAGTAGTGCCCCGGGACAGGTCGCAACTAATGAAAAACTGTTTTTT
CDR3: CASSAPGQVATNEKLFF

D: NA
V: TRBV6-5
size: NA
length: 11
J: TRBJ2-7
DNA: TGTGCCAGCAGTAACAACTACGAGCAGTACTTC
CDR3: CASSNNYEQYF

D: TRBD2
V: TRBV6-1
size: NA
length: 17
J: TRBJ2-1
DNA: TGTGCCAGCAGTGAAGCCCTACTAGCGGGAGGGGGGAATGAGCAGTTCTTC
CDR3: CASSEALLAGGGNEQFF

D: TRBD1
V: TRBV6-2/TRBV6-3
size: few
length: 13
J: TRBJ2-1
DNA: TGTGCCAGCAGTAGGGACAGGGGCGATGAGCAGTTCTTC
CDR3: CASSRDRGDEQFF

D: NA
V: TRBV7-3
size: NA
length: 13
J: TRBJ2-3
DNA: TGTGCCAGCAGCTCCCAGGGCACAGATACGCAGTATTTT
CDR3: CASSSQGTDTQYF